This T cell receptor (beta chain) was sequenced for a study of T cell responses to AZD1222 COVID-19 vaccine. Germline CDR1 PRHDT, CDR2 FYEKMQ (reference sequence). Deletions cut 5 bases from V and 1 base from J, with 11 bases between. CDR3 length: 14 amino acids. The protocol was immunoSEQ multiplex PCR, while the TCRdb copy is restricted to in-frame clones and leaves out a portion. The profile shows some 110,000 clones, roughly nine tenths of them singletons. Of note for this clone: Its specificity is not known.

Study-wide findings and caveats: Donor demographics were predominantly white British with a female majority; clonal diversity may be underestimated. Close to half of spike-specific TCRs reportedly recognize unmutated variant regions.

The sequence came from an adult in good health. The specimen comprised peripheral blood, sampled on day 0 of AZD1222 vaccination. The chain uses TRBV13 and TRBJ1-1, with D perhaps matching TRBD1 (5 bases). The CDR3 sequence: CASSRGRPNTEAFF. Written as DNA, the CDR3 is TGTGCCAGCAGCCGGGGACGGCCGAACACTGAAGCTTTCTTT.